The 27 T cell receptor beta chains listed next were all sequenced from one sample in a study of regulatory T cells in long-lasting Graves disease. Time point specified: newly diagnosed GD, antithyroid drugs for less than 3 months. PBMCs provided the RNA from which the TCR library was made. iRepertoire HTBI primers and Arm-PCR of CDR3 regions built TCR beta libraries. MiXCR, applied by TCRdb to the multiplex PCR reads, yields one record per CDR3 protein. This sample has approximately 400,000 distinct CDR3 sequences, with under 15% found just once. These data were also reused for a study on T cells in Graves' hyperthyroidism and ophthalmopathy.

Source: peripheral blood mononuclear cells (PBMCs), taken at new diagnosis, from a patient treated with antithyroid drugs. The receptors were gathered from a woman aged 30 to 39 with Graves disease.

This clonotype was observed at least ten times. The J gene is TRBJ2-5, the V gene TRBV20-1; D gene unclear. CDR1 and CDR2 (germline): DFQATT, SNEGSKA (reference sequence). Trimming stripped 5 bases from V and 5 bases from J, with 6 bases between. The CDR3 spans 10 residues. This CDR3 is CSAYLETQYF. The CDR3 region has the DNA TGCAGTGCTTACCTGGAGACCCAGTACTTC.

The chain is built from TRBV5-1 and TRBJ2-4, with 9 bases identical to TRBD1. V lost 4 bases to trimming and J lost 13 bases; unmatched junction nucleotides: 27. The CDR3 has 19 residues. In germline, CDR1 is SGHRS, CDR2 YFSETQ. For the CDR3, the DNA is TGCGCCAGCAGCACGGAATCCCTCCCAGGGACAGGGCGGTACAATGAGCAGTACTTC. It specifies CASSTESLPGTGRYNEQYF.

The genes are TRBV2 and TRBJ1-4, with D possibly being TRBD1 (5 bases). The CDR3 length is 14 residues. V was trimmed by 4 bases and J by 4 bases, leaving 10 bases between them. Germline lookup yields CDR1 SNHLY and CDR2 FYNNEI. CDR3 region: CASSAGRVNEKLFF. The CDR3 DNA reads TGTGCCAGCAGTGCGGGCAGGGTTAATGAAAAACTGTTTTTT.

Written as DNA, the CDR3 is TGTGCCAGCAGCCTCCCTGGGACAGGGATTCCCTACGAGCAGTACTTC. Protein: CASSLPGTGIPYEQYF. The chain joins TRBV5-6 to TRBJ2-7, with 9 bases identical to TRBD1. This CDR3 spans 16 amino acids. Trimming took 4 bases from V and 2 from J; bases not matched to a gene: 10. The germline V gene encodes CDR1 SGHDT and CDR2 YYEEEE.

This clonotype was counted at least ten times. This chain connects TRBV2 to TRBJ2-1; TRBD1 matches 12 bases. CDR3 length equals 15 residues. Unmatched junction bases numbered 7, after V lost 5 bases and J lost 8 bases. Germline CDR1 and CDR2: SNHLY and FYNNEI. The CDR3 here is CASSPGTGGVHEQFF. CDR3 bases: TGTGCCAGCAGTCCCGGGACAGGGGGCGTTCATGAGCAGTTCTTC.

The V call is TRBV4-2, the J call TRBJ2-6; D ambiguous. This CDR3 has 15 amino acids. CDR1 is LGHNA, CDR2 YNFKEQ, per germline. V lost 0 bases and J 1 base, leaving 4 bases between the germline ends. DNA for the CDR3: TGTGCCAGCAGCCAAGAAGGGTCTGGGGCCAACGTCCTGACTTTC. Its protein is CASSQEGSGANVLTF.

This clonotype has a count of ten or more. A read error may produce the germline difference seen at one junction end. V gene TRBV5-1 combines with J gene TRBJ2-1; perhaps TRBD2 as D (6 bases). Germline V lookup: CDR1 SGHRS, CDR2 YFSETQ. This CDR3 spans 16 amino acids. The CDR3: CASSLVAGSSYNEQFF. In DNA, the CDR3 is TGTGCCAGCAGCTTAGTGGCGGGGAGCTCCTACAATGAGCAGTTCTTC.

This clonotype appeared many times. V and J are TRBV6-2 or TRBV6-3 and TRBJ2-3; 9 positions match TRBD2. The J segment lost 4 bases and the V segment lost 3 bases, leaving 8 bases of the junction unmatched. The germline V gene has CDR1 MNHEY and CDR2 SVGEGT. The CDR3 contains 16 residues. The CDR3 loop reads CASSYGGRAAADTQYF. CDR3 nucleotides: TGTGCCAGCAGTTATGGCGGGAGGGCCGCGGCAGATACGCAGTATTTT.

This clonotype was counted between two and nine times. The chain combines TRBV28 with TRBJ2-7, with 10 bases lining up with TRBD1. This CDR3 has 20 amino acids. Trimming took 5 bases from V and 3 from J; bases not matched to a gene: 22. The V gene's germline CDR1 is MDHEN and CDR2 SYDVKM. CDR3 coding DNA: TGTGCCAGCAGTCCCACGGCCCGGGACAGGGGCCCAGAGGGGTTCTACGAGCAGTACTTC. This codes for CASSPTARDRGPEGFYEQYF.

This chain connects TRBV19 to TRBJ1-5, with 7 positions matching TRBD1. Germline V gene sequence: CDR1 LNHDA, CDR2 SQIVND (reference sequence). V dropped 11 bases and J dropped 1; count of bases not matched to a gene: 11. The CDR3 is made up of 15 amino acids. The CDR3 spells CASVIGQESNQPQHF. CDR3 bases: TGTGCCTCCGTGATCGGACAGGAAAGCAATCAGCCCCAGCATTTT.

This clonotype was seen repeatedly, ten times or more. The V gene is TRBV12-3 or TRBV12-4, the J gene TRBJ2-7, with a tentative D call TRBD2 (5 bases). Trimming removed 0 bases from V and 3 bases from J, with 12 bases in between. The length of the CDR3 is 15 residues. CDR3 amino acids: CASSLAGAVNYEQYF. CDR3 sequence (DNA): TGTGCCAGCAGTTTAGCGGGAGCTGTTAACTACGAGCAGTACTTC.

In its sample, this clonotype was seen many times. V and J are TRBV12-3 or TRBV12-4 and TRBJ2-7; 8 bases are a match to TRBD2. V lost 6 bases, J lost 6 bases, and 22 bases stayed unmatched. This CDR3 is 18 amino acids long. Here the CDR3 DNA reads TGTGCCAGCAGCCGCCCAAGTGGGGTGGGACTAGGTATCGGCGAGCAGTACTTC. Protein product: CASSRPSGVGLGIGEQYF.

This chain's CDR3 is CASRDSRTGELFF. The CDR3 coding sequence is TGTGCCAGCCGGGACAGCCGCACCGGGGAGCTGTTTTTT. The chain combines TRBV27 with TRBJ2-2; 7 nucleotides line up with TRBD1. J lost 4 bases, V lost 8 bases, and 4 bases had no gene match. CDR1 is MNHEY and CDR2 is SMNVEV in the germline V gene (reference sequence). The CDR3 spans 13 residues.

The table lists this clonotype with many counts. The genes are TRBV20-1 and TRBJ1-5; 9 nucleotides align to TRBD1. CDR1 and CDR2 (germline): DFQATT, SNEGSKA (reference sequence). The CDR3 is made up of 14 amino acids. V trimming: 5 bases; J trimming: 3 bases; junction bases outside the gene matches: 5. CDR3 protein: CSAYGQGNNQPQHF. CDR3 coding DNA: TGCAGTGCTTACGGACAGGGGAACAATCAGCCCCAGCATTTT.

This clonotype was counted many times. The V gene is TRBV6-5, the J gene TRBJ2-7, with 8 nucleotides matching TRBD1. The V and J ends lost 4 bases and 1 base, in that order; junction bases with no gene match: 3. Germline V gene data show CDR1 as MNHEY and CDR2 as SVGAGI. The CDR3 is 14 residues long. The CDR3 sequence: CASSSDRVSYEQYF. DNA for the CDR3: TGTGCCAGCAGTTCGGACAGGGTGTCCTACGAGCAGTACTTC.

This clonotype was observed at least ten times. This chain uses TRBV28 with TRBJ1-3; no definite D call. The CDR3 contains 14 residues. Germline assignment: CDR1 MDHEN and CDR2 SYDVKM. The ends were cut back, 5 bases at V and 0 bases at J, with 8 bases in the middle. CDR3 amino acids: CASSPLGSGNTIYF. For the CDR3, the DNA is TGTGCCAGCAGTCCCCTGGGCTCTGGAAACACCATATATTTT.

This clonotype was counted at least ten times. The rearrangement uses TRBV20-1 and TRBJ2-7, with unresolved D. This CDR3 has 14 residues. CDR1 is DFQATT, CDR2 SNEGSKA, per germline (reference sequence). V dropped 5 bases and J dropped 2 bases, with 16 bases sitting between them. CDR3 sequence reads: CSAPRTRTAYEQYF. Here the CDR3 DNA reads TGCAGTGCTCCCCGAACCCGGACGGCCTACGAGCAGTACTTC.

This clonotype was detected ten times or more. The rearrangement links TRBV2 to TRBJ1-5; possible D gene TRBD1, 5 bases. Germline lookup yields CDR1 SNHLY and CDR2 FYNNEI. Trimming cost V 4 bases and J 3 bases, with 10 bases left between them. This CDR3 has 14 residues. CDR3 bases: TGTGCCAGCAGTGGGGGGACGGACAATCAGCCCCAGCATTTT. Amino acid sequence: CASSGGTDNQPQHF. Using reference TRBV2 and TRBJ1-5 for the parts outside the CDR3, the full variable domain is EPEVTQTPSHQVTQMGQEVILRCVPISNHLYFYWYRQILGQKVEFLVSFYNNEISEKSEIFDDQFSVERPDGSNFTLKIRSTKLEDSAMYFCASSGGTDNQPQHFGDGTRLSIL.

The chain joins TRBV12-3 or TRBV12-4 to TRBJ1-2; D may be TRBD1 (5 bases). There are 15 residues in the CDR3. The germline V and J ends were trimmed by 6 bases and 4 bases, with 18 bases remaining between them. CDR3 nucleotides: TGTGCCAGCAGCCCCTTACGGGACGGACCCTATGGCTACACCTTC. As protein: CASSPLRDGPYGYTF.

This clonotype has ten or more counts. The chain uses TRBV4-1 and TRBJ2-3; TRBD2 might be the D (6 bases). CDR1 is MGHRA, CDR2 YSYEKL, per germline. The V end was cut by 1 base, the J end by 6 bases, with 14 bases between. The CDR3 contains 15 residues. CDR3 coding DNA: TGCGCCAGCAGCCAAGTACGGGACTCAATGGATACGCAGTATTTT. The encoded protein is CASSQVRDSMDTQYF.

In this sample, this clonotype turned up a few times. The chain links TRBV20-1 to TRBJ1-3; D not certain. This CDR3 region has 12 residues. Trimming stripped 3 bases from V and 2 bases from J, with 5 bases between. Germline V gene lookup returns CDR1 DFQATT and CDR2 SNEGSKA (reference sequence). CDR3 region: CSASRAGNTIYF. The CDR3 DNA reads TGCAGTGCTAGCCGGGCTGGAAACACCATATATTTT.

The sample holds many counts of this clonotype. The chain's CDR3 is CAWSLGTLTDTQYF. DNA for the CDR3: TGTGCCTGGTCTCTCGGGACTCTTACAGATACGCAGTATTTT. J is TRBJ2-3 and V is TRBV30, with TRBD2 as a possible D gene (6 bases). The CDR3 has 14 amino acids. V dropped 5 bases and J dropped 3 bases, with 15 bases sitting between them. Germline V CDR1 and CDR2: GTSNPN, SVGIG (reference sequence).

This clonotype was seen repeatedly, ten times or more. V is TRBV3-1 and J is TRBJ2-3; D call uncertain. Trimming left V 6 bases short and J 0 bases short, with 16 bases between. The CDR3 is made up of 16 amino acids. Germline V lookup: CDR1 LGHDT, CDR2 YNNKEL (reference sequence). DNA for the CDR3: TGTGCCAGCAGTCGAAAACAGCTTTCTAGCACAGATACGCAGTATTTT. Encoded protein: CASSRKQLSSTDTQYF.

The J gene is TRBJ2-7, the V gene TRBV12-5, with D possibly being TRBD2 (6 bases). The CDR3 consists of 14 residues. Germline-derived CDR1 and CDR2 are LGHNT and FRNRAP. V lost 7 bases, J lost 2 bases, and 15 bases lay in between. The CDR3 DNA follows: TGTGCTAGTGCTCGGGAGAGGGGCCCCTACGAGCAGTACTTC. Translation gives CASARERGPYEQYF.

For this clonotype: A read error may explain this, as a much larger clone is one base away. This sequence joins TRBV6-1 and TRBJ1-5; 7 bases fit TRBD1. With V trimmed by 5 bases and J by 3 bases, 10 bases remained unmatched. Germline assignment: CDR1 MNHNS and CDR2 SASEGT. The CDR3 is 16 residues long. This CDR3 is CASSNTQGTLNQPQHF. CDR3 nucleotides: TGTGCCAGCAGTAATACACAGGGGACCCTCAATCAGCCCCAGCATTTT.

At least ten counts were recorded for this clonotype. The gene calls are TRBV28 and TRBJ2-7; D ambiguous. The CDR3 runs 12 residues. V was pared by 10 bases and J by 5 bases, with 15 bases between. Germline-derived CDR1 and CDR2 are MDHEN and SYDVKM. The CDR3 is CATLAAENEQYF. In DNA form, the CDR3 reads TGTGCCACTCTGGCAGCTGAAAACGAGCAGTACTTC.

The table lists this clonotype with many counts. The J gene is TRBJ2-1, the V gene TRBV5-1; D unclear. The CDR3 spans 15 residues. With 4 bases removed from V and 0 bases from J, the gap between germline ends came to 11 bases. Germline CDR1 SGHRS, CDR2 YFSETQ. CDR3 DNA: TGCGCCAGCAGCCCCCCGGGTAGCTCCTACAATGAGCAGTTCTTC. Protein product: CASSPPGSSYNEQFF.